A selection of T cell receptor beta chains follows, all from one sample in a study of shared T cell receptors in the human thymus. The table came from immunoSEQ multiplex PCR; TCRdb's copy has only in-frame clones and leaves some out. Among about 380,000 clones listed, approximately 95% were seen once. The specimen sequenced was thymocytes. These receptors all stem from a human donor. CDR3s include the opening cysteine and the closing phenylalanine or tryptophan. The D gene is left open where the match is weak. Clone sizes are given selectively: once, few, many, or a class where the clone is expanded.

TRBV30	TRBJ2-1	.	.	TGTGCCTGGAGCCCGAGGGATGAGCAGTTCTTC	CAWSPRDEQFF
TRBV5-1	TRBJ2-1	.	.	TGCGCCAGCAGTAGCCCACCCGGGACCTACAATGAGCAGTTCTTC	CASSSPPGTYNEQFF
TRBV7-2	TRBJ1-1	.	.	TGTGCCAGCAACCTCTGGTTAGGCACTGAAGCTTTCTTT	CASNLWLGTEAFF
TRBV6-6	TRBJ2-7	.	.	TGTGCCAGCACGACTAGACGGCGGAGCTCCTACGAGCAGTACTTC	CASTTRRRSSYEQYF
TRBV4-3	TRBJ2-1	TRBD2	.	TGCGCCAGCAGCCAGGGGACTAGCGGGCAGGCCTCCTACAATGAGCAGTTCTTC	CASSQGTSGQASYNEQFF
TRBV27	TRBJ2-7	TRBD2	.	TGTGCCAGCGGTGAGCGGGAGGCCCACGAGCAGTACTTC	CASGEREAHEQYF
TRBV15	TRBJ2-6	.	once	TGTGCCACCAGCACCTTCGCGCTGGGCAGACCCGGGGCCAACGTCCTGACTTTC	CATSTFALGRPGANVLTF
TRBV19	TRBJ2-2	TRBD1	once	TGTGCCAGTAGTAAACCGGGACAGCAGTTCGGGGAGCTGTTTTTT	CASSKPGQQFGELFF
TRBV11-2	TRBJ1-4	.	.	TGTGCCAGCAGCTTGGGGGGAGTGGGTGAAAAACTGTTTTTT	CASSLGGVGEKLFF
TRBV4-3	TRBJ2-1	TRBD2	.	TGCGCCAGCAGCCATCCTACTAGCGAGGGTTCGGCTGAGCAGTTCTTC	CASSHPTSEGSAEQFF
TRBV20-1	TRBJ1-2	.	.	TGCAGTGCTAGCCAGGGGTATGGCTACACCTTC	CSASQGYGYTF
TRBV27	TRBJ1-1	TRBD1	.	TGTGCCAGCAGAGTATCAGGGGGCACTGAAGCTTTCTTT	CASRVSGGTEAFF
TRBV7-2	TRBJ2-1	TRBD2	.	TGTGCCAGCAGCTTCTACAGGACTAGCGGGAGGGTCTCCTACAATGAGCAGTTCTTC	CASSFYRTSGRVSYNEQFF
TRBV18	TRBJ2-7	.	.	TGTGCCAGCTCACCACTGAGTACAGAGCAGTACTTC	CASSPLSTEQYF
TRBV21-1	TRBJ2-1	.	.	TGTGCCAGCAGCAACCGGACAGGGGACAATGAGCAGTTCTTC	CASSNRTGDNEQFF
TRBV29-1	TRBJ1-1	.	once	TGCAGCGCCGCGGACAGCCACACTGAAGCTTTCTTT	CSAADSHTEAFF
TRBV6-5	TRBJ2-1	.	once	TGTGCCAGCAGTTATTCCGGGTCCTTTCCCCGGCAGTTCTTC	CASSYSGSFPRQFF
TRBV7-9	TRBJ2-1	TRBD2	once	TGTGCCAGCAGTCCTAGCGGGAAAAACAATGAGCAGTTCTTC	CASSPSGKNNEQFF
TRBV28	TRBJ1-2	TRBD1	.	TGTGCCAGCAATCCAGGGGGGTCGTCCTATGGCTACACCTTC	CASNPGGSSYGYTF
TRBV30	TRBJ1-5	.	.	TGTGCCTGGAGTGTACTCCCTCTCGGGCCCCAGCATTTT	CAWSVLPLGPQHF
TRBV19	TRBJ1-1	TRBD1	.	TGTGCCAGTAGTACCCGACAGGGTAAGAGACTAGTGAACACTGAAGCTTTCTTT	CASSTRQGKRLVNTEAFF
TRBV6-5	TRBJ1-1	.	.	TGTGCCAGCAGTTACGGGGGGGACACTGAAGCTTTCTTT	CASSYGGDTEAFF
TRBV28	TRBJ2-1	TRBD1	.	TGTGCCAGCACCCCGGGGACAGGGCTCACCTACAATGAGCAGTTCTTC	CASTPGTGLTYNEQFF
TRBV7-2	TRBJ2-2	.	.	TGTGCCAGCAGCACCCCCCGCCCTGGAGGGGAGCTGTTTTTT	CASSTPRPGGELFF
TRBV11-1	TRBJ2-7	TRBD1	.	TGTGCCAGCAACACAGGGGGTCACGAGCAGTACTTC	CASNTGGHEQYF
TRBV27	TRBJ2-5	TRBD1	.	TGTGCCAGCAGAACCGGACAGGGGGCCCTCCAAGAGACCCAGTACTTC	CASRTGQGALQETQYF
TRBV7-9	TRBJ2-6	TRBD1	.	TGTGCCAGCAGCCTCCCGGGACAGGGGAACTCTGGGGCCAACGTCCTGACTTTC	CASSLPGQGNSGANVLTF
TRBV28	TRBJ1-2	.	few	TGTGCCAGCAGTCCGATCCCTAGAAACTATGGCTACACCTTC	CASSPIPRNYGYTF
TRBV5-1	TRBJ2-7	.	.	TGCGCCAGCAGCATGAGAGGGAGCGGACTTGGCTACGAGCAGTACTTC	CASSMRGSGLGYEQYF
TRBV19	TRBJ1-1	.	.	TGTGCCAGTAGTCATCTGCTCATGAACACTGAAGCTTTCTTT	CASSHLLMNTEAFF
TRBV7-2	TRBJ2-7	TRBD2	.	TGTGCCAGCAGCTTAGAGGGACTAGCGGGTGAGACCTCCTACGAGCAGTACTTC	CASSLEGLAGETSYEQYF
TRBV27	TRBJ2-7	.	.	TGTGCCAGCAGTTTCGACCCGAAAATGGGCAGGGGCCCGTACGAGCAGTACTTC	CASSFDPKMGRGPYEQYF
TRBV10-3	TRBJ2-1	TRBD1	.	TGTGCCATCAGTACGGGACAGTACTCCTACAATGAGCAGTTCTTC	CAISTGQYSYNEQFF
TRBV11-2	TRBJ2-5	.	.	TGTGCCAGCAGCTTAGGTCCAGGGGTGAAGACCCAGTACTTC	CASSLGPGVKTQYF
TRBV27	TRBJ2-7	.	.	TGTGCCAGCAGTTACAGAAGGAGCTCCTACGAGCAGTACTTC	CASSYRRSSYEQYF
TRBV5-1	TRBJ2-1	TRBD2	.	TGCGCCAGCAGCTCCGGGACTAGCGGGTGGAGGAATGAGCAGTTCTTC	CASSSGTSGWRNEQFF
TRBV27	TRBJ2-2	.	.	TGTGCCAGCAGAGCCGGAGGAACCCCGGGCACCGGGGAGCTGTTTTTT	CASRAGGTPGTGELFF
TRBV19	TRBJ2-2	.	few	TGTGCCAGTAGTATTCGGACACCAAACACCGGGGAGCTGTTTTTT	CASSIRTPNTGELFF